The 2 T cell receptor beta chains below come from one sample, sequenced in a study of blood T cell repertoires in COVID-19. Clones were sequenced by immunoSEQ multiplex PCR, and TCRdb holds only the in-frame ones, with some missing. The repertoire holds more than 200,000 clones, just over 85% seen once, with 4% to 4.5% in the top ten. The sample consisted of peripheral blood. The receptors were gathered from a man in his fifties or sixties with acute or convalescent COVID-19.

This clone was observed a few times. The chain recombines TRBV13 with TRBJ1-1, with D maybe TRBD1 (6 bases). The germline V gene has CDR1 PRHDT and CDR2 FYEKMQ (reference sequence). The V gene lost 2 bases and the J gene lost 10 bases, with 11 bases spanning the gap. The CDR3 consists of 12 residues. The DNA of the CDR3 is TGTGCCAGCAGCTTACCGCAGGGGATAGCTTTCTTT. It specifies CASSLPQGIAFF.

The chain is built from TRBV7-9 and TRBJ1-1, with 7 nucleotides matching TRBD1. Unmatched junction bases numbered 4, after V lost 1 base and J lost 2 bases. The CDR3 extends over 15 amino acids. Germline CDR1 and CDR2: SEHNR and FQNEAQ (reference sequence). This chain's CDR3 is CASSLDWDRNTEAFF. CDR3 nucleotides: TGTGCCAGCAGCTTAGATTGGGACAGAAACACTGAAGCTTTCTTT.